The TCR beta chain described here comes from a study of T-cell reconstitution after alpha-beta-depleted transplantation in children. It was with unique molecular identifiers that the TCRbeta library was prepared. MiXCR, run by TCRdb on the PCR reads, gives a single entry per CDR3 protein. This table holds a few hundred thousand distinct CDR3 sequences, 10% found once. The starting material was PBMCs from the stem cell graft donor, obtained from the stem cell graft. The source of this sequence is a human donor who donated a stem cell graft to a child with acute lymphoblastic leukemia.

The CDR3 DNA is TGTGCCAGCCTCGACGGTAGCTCCTACAATGAGCAGTTCTTC. It specifies CASLDGSSYNEQFF. The chain recombines TRBV2 with TRBJ2-1; D ambiguous. CDR3 length equals 14 residues. Looked up from germline, CDR1 is SNHLY and CDR2 is FYNNEI. Trimming left V 8 bases short and J 0 bases short, with 11 bases between. Using reference TRBV2 and TRBJ2-1 for the parts outside the CDR3, the full variable domain is EPEVTQTPSHQVTQMGQEVILRCVPISNHLYFYWYRQILGQKVEFLVSFYNNEISEKSEIFDDQFSVERPDGSNFTLKIRSTKLEDSAMYFCASLDGSSYNEQFFGPGTRLTVL.